The source of this T cell receptor beta chain is a study of metastatic and nonmetastatic thyroid tumors. Background on the study: Repertoires from blood and tumor or nodule tissue of malignant and benign thyroid patients were compared. Findings and caveats of the study: Benign nodules reportedly had significantly lower TCR beta diversity than malignant thyroid tumors in blood and tumor.

CDR3 length equals 11 residues. V lost 7 bases to trimming and J lost 4 bases, with 7 bases between them. Germline CDR1 reads MNHNS; CDR2 reads SASEGT. No patient had received any treatment before thyroid surgery. As handled by the study authors: Construction of a distant-metastasis classifier for papillary thyroid cancer relied on CDR3 differences across clinicopathological groups. Through MiXCR, TCRdb re-clonotyped the PCR reads. The V and J calls reflect TCRdb's pipeline rather than the authors' work. Among 35,000 to 40,000 clones, roughly 27% were seen once, and the ten largest hold around 9.6%. This clone was detected a few times. Its antigen is not known.

The specimen was blood. The chain uses TRBV6-1 and TRBJ1-1; D ambiguous. The clonotype comes from a female donor with papillary thyroid cancer or a benign thyroid nodule (not recorded which). Some clones in this sample may be carry-over from other donors' samples. The DNA of the CDR3 is TGTGCCAGCACCCAACTCACTGAAGCTTTCTTT. It is translated as CASTQLTEAFF.